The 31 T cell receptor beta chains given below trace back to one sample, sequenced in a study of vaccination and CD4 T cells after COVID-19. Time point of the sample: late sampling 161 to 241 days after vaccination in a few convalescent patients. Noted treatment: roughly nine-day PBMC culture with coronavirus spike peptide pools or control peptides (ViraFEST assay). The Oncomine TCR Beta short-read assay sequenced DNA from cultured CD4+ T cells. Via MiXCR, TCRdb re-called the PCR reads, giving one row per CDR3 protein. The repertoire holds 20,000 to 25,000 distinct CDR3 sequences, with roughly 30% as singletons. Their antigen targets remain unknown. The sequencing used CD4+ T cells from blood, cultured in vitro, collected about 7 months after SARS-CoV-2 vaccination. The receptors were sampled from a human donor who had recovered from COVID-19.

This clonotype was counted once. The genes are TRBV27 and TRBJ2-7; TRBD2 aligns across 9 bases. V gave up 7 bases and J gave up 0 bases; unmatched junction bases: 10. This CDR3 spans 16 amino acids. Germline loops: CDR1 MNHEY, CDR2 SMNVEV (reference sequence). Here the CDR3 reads CASTSRAGGTSYEQYF. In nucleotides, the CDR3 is TGTGCCAGCACTTCCCGGGCGGGAGGGACCTCCTACGAGCAGTACTTC.

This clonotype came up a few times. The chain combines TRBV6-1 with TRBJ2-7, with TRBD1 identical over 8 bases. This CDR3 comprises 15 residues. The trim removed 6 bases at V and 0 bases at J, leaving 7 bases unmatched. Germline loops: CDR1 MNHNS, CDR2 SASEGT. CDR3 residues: CASRPTGALSYEQYF. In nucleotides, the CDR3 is TGTGCCAGCAGACCGACAGGGGCACTCTCCTACGAGCAGTACTTC.

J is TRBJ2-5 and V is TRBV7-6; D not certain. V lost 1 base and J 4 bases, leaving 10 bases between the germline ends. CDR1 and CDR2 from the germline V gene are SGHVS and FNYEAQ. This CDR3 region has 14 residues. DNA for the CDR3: TGTGCCAGCAGCTTAGAACCGTATTCAGAGACCCAGTACTTC. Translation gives CASSLEPYSETQYF. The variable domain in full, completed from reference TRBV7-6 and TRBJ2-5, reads GAGVSQSPRYKVTKRGQDVALRCDPISGHVSLYWYRQALGQGPEFLTYFNYEAQQDKSGLPNDRFSAERPEGSISTLTIQRTEQRDSAMYRCASSLEPYSETQYFGPGTRLLVL.

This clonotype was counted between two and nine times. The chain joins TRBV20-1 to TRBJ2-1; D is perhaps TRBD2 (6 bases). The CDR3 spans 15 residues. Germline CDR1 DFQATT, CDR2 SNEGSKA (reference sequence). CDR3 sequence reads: CSVSHLGTLYNEQFF. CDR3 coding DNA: TGCAGCGTTAGTCATTTAGGGACTCTCTACAATGAGCAGTTCTTC.

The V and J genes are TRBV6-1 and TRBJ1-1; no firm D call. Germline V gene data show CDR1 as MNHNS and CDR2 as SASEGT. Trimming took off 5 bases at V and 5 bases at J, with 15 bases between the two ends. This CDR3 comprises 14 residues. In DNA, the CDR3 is TGTGCCAGCAGTCACCGGACTCTAGGGACTGAAGCTTTCTTT. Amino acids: CASSHRTLGTEAFF.

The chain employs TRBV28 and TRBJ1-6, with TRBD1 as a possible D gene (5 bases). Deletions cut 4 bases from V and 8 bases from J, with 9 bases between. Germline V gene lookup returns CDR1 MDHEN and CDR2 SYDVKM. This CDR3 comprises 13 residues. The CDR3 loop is CASSWGGDSPLHF. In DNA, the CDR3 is TGTGCCAGCAGTTGGGGAGGGGATTCACCCCTCCACTTT.

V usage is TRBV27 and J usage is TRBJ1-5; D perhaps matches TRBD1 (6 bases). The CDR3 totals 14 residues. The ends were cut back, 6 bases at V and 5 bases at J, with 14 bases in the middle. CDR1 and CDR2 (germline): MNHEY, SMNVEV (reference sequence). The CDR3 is CASSYRGSYQPQHF. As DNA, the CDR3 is TGTGCCAGCAGCTATAGGGGGAGTTATCAGCCCCAGCATTTT.

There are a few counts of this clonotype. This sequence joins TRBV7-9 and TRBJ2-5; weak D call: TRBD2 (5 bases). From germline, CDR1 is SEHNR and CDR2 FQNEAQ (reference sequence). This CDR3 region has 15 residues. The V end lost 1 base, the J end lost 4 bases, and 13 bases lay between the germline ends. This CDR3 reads CASSLVSASGETQYF. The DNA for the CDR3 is TGTGCCAGCAGCTTAGTTTCTGCCAGCGGAGAGACCCAGTACTTC. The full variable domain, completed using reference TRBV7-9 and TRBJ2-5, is DTGVSQNPRHKITKRGQNVTFRCDPISEHNRLYWYRQTLGQGPEFLTYFQNEAQLEKSRLLSDRFSAERPKGSFSTLEIQRTEQGDSAMYLCASSLVSASGETQYFGPGTRLLVL.

The CDR3 protein is CASSLELATDTQYF. DNA for the CDR3: TGTGCCAGCAGCTTAGAACTAGCTACAGATACGCAGTATTTT. The V gene is TRBV11-2, the J gene TRBJ2-3, with a weak D call TRBD2 (6 bases). CDR3 length: 14 amino acids. Germline loops: CDR1 SGHAT, CDR2 FQNNGV. Between the trimmed V and J ends, which lost 0 bases and 3 bases, there was a span of 7 bases.

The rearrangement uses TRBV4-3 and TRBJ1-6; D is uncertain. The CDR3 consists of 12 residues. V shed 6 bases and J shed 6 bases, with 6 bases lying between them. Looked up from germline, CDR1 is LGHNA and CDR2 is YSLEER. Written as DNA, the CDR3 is TGCGCCAGCAGGTCCGGTAATTCACCCCTCCACTTT. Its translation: CASRSGNSPLHF.

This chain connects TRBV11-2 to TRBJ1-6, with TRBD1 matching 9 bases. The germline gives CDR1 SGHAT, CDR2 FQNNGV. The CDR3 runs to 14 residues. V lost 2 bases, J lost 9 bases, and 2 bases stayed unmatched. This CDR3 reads CASSLTGGISPLHF. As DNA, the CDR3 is TGTGCCAGCAGCTTAACAGGGGGCATTTCACCCCTCCACTTT.

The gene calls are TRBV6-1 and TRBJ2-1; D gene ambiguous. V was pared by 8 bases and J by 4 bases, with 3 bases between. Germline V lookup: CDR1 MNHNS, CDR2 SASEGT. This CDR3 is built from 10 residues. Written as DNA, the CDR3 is TGTGCCAGCGAGTACAATGAGCAGTTCTTC. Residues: CASEYNEQFF.

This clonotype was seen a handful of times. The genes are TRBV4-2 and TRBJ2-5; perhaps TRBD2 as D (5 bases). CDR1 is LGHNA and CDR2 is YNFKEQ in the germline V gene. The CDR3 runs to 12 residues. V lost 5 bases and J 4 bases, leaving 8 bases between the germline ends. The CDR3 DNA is TGTGCCAGCAGCAAGGACTCAGAGACCCAGTACTTC. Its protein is CASSKDSETQYF.

Here the CDR3 reads CASSPDRAGGKVTDTQYF. In DNA form, the CDR3 reads TGTGCCAGCAGCCCGGACCGGGCGGGAGGAAAGGTCACAGATACGCAGTATTTT. The chain links TRBV7-9 to TRBJ2-3, with TRBD2 identical over 8 bases. Germline assignment: CDR1 SEHNR and CDR2 FQNEAQ (reference sequence). This CDR3 spans 18 amino acids. With 5 bases clipped from V and 2 bases from J, the junction kept 15 bases outside the gene matches.

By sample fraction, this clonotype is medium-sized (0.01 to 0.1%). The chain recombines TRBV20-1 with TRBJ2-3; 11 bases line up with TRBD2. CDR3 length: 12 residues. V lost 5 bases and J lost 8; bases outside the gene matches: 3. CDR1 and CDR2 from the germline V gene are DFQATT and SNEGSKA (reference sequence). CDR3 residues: CSARTSGFTQYF. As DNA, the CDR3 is TGCAGTGCTCGGACTAGCGGGTTTACGCAGTATTTT.

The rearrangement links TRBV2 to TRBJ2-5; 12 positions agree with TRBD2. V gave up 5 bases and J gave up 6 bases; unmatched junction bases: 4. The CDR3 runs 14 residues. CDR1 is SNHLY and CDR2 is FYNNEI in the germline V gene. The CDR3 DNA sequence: TGTGCCAGCAGTTCTAGCGGGGGGGGGAAGACCCAGTACTTC. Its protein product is CASSSSGGGKTQYF.

CDR3 residues: CSVRASAPYEQYF. For the CDR3, the DNA is TGCAGTGTAAGGGCTAGCGCTCCCTACGAGCAGTACTTC. V gene TRBV20-1 combines with J gene TRBJ2-7; tentative D call: TRBD2 (6 bases). Trimming shortened V by 7 bases and J by 2 bases, and 15 bases separated the two germline ends. Germline V CDR1 and CDR2: DFQATT, SNEGSKA (reference sequence). The CDR3 is made up of 13 amino acids.

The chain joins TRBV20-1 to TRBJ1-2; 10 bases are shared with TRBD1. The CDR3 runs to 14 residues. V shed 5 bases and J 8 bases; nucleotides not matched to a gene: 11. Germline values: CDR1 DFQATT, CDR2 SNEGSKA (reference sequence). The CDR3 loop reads CSAGGQGLLRGYTF. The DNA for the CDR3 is TGCAGTGCTGGGGGACAGGGGCTACTAAGGGGCTACACCTTC.

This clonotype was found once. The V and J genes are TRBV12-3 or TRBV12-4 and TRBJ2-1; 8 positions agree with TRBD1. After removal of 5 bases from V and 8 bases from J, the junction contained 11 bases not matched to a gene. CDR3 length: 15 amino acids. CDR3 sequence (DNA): TGTGCCAGCAGTCGTAGTTCAGGGGGCGAGGATGAGCAGTTCTTC. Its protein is CASSRSSGGEDEQFF.

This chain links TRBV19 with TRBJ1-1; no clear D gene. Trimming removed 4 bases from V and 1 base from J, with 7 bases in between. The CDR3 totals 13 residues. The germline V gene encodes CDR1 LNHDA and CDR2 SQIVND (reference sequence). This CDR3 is CASSSSANTEAFF. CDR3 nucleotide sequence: TGTGCCAGTAGTAGCTCAGCGAACACTGAAGCTTTCTTT.

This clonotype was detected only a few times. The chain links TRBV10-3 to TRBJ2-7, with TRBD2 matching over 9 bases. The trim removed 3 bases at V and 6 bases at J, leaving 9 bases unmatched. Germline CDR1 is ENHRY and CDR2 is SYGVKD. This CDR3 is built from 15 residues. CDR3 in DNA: TGTGCCATCAGTGACCGGCGGGAGGGTCAGGGCGAGCAGTACTTC. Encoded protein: CAISDRREGQGEQYF.

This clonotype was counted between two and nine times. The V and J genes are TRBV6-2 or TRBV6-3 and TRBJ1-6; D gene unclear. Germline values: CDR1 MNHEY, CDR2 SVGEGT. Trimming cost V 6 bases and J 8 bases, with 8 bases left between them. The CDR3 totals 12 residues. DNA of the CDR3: TGTGCCAGCAGGAAGGCGGATTCACCCCTCCACTTT. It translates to CASRKADSPLHF.

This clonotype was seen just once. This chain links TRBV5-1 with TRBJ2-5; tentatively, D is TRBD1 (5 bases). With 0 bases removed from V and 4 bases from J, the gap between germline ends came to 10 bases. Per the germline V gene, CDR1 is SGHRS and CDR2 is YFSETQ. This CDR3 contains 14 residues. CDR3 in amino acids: CASSLGTLAETQYF. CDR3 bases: TGCGCCAGCAGCTTGGGGACATTGGCAGAGACCCAGTACTTC.

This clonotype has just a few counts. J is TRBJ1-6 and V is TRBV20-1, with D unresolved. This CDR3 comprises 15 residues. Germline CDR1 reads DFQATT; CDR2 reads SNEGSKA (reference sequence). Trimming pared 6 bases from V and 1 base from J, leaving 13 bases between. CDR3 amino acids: CSAPDGNSYNSPLHF. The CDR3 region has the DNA TGCAGTGCGCCAGACGGCAATTCCTATAATTCACCCCTCCACTTT.

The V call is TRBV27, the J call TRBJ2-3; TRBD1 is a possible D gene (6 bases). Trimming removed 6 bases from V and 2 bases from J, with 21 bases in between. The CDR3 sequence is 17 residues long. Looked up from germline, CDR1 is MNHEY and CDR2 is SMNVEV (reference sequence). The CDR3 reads CASRPTKNNRDTDTQYF. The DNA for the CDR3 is TGTGCCAGCAGACCAACCAAAAACAACAGGGACACAGATACGCAGTATTTT.

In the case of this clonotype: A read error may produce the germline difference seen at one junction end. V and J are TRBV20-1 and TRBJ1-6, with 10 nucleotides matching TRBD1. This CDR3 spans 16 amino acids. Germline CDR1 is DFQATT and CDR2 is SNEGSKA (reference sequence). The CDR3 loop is CSARVPGQGSNSPLHF. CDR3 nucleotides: TGCAGTGCAAGAGTCCCGGGACAGGGGTCCAATTCACCCCTCCACTTT.

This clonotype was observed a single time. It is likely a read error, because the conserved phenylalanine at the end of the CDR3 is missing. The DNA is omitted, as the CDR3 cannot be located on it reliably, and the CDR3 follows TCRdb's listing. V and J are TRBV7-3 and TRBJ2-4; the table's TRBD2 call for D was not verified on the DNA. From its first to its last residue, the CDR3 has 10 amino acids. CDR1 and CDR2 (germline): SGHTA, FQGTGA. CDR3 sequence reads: CASSLTGGRS.

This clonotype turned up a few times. The CDR3 sequence is CASSRGLAGDGGTDTQYF. The DNA for the CDR3 is TGTGCCAGCAGCAGGGGACTAGCGGGAGATGGGGGCACAGATACGCAGTATTTT. The rearrangement uses TRBV7-6 and TRBJ2-3, with 14 bases matching TRBD2. The CDR3 extends over 18 amino acids. V lost 5 bases to trimming and J lost 1 base; unmatched junction nucleotides: 8. The germline V gene encodes CDR1 SGHVS and CDR2 FNYEAQ.

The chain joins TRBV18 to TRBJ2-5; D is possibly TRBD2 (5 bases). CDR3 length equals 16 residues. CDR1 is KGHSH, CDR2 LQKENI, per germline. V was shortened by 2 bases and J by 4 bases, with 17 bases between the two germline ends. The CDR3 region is CASSPGLARSGETQYF. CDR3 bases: TGTGCCAGCTCACCAGGGCTAGCAAGGTCGGGAGAGACCCAGTACTTC.

CDR3 coding DNA: TGTGCCTCGATGCCAGGCGGTACCTACGAGCAGTACTTC. Amino acid sequence: CASMPGGTYEQYF. The V call is TRBV10-3, the J call TRBJ2-7, with D uncertain. Trimming cost V 11 bases and J 2 bases, with 16 bases left between them. The CDR3 has 13 amino acids. Per the germline V gene, CDR1 is ENHRY and CDR2 is SYGVKD.

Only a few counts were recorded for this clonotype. In DNA form, the CDR3 reads TGCGCCAGTACGACCAGGGCGGGAGAGAGGGAGCTGTTTTTT. As protein: CASTTRAGERELFF. V gene TRBV4-1 combines with J gene TRBJ2-2; 7 nucleotides align to TRBD2. Germline CDR1 and CDR2: MGHRA and YSYEKL. V shed 9 bases, J shed 9 bases, and the junction held 13 bases outside the gene matches. The CDR3 is 14 residues long.